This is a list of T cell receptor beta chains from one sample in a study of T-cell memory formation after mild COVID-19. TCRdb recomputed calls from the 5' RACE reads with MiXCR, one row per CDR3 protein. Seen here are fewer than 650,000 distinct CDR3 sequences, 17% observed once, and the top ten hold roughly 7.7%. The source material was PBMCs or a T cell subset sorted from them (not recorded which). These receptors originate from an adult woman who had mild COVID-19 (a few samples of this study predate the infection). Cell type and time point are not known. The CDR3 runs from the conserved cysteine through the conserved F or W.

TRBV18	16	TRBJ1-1	CASSPMGGRADTEAFF
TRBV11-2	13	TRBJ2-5	CASSFGVIETQYF
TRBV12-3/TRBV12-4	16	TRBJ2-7	CASSLPGALLSYEQYF
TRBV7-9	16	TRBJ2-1	CASSSAQLAGVHEQFF
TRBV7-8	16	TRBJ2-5	CASSRSGLAGVETQYF
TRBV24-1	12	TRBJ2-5	CATSEGVETQYF
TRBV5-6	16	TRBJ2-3	CASSLAGQGLTDTQYF
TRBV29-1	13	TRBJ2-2	CSVEGFRSGELFF
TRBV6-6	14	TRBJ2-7	CASSYSRGTYEQYF
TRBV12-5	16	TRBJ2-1	CASGLVPSGSDNEQFF
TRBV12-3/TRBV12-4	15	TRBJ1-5	CASNSAGGGNQPQHF
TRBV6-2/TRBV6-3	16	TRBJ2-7	CASNNPSVGRAHEQYF
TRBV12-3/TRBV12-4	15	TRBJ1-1	CASSSEGGYGTEAFF
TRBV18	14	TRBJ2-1	CASSQGFTNKEQFF
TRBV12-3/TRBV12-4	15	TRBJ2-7	CASSLWDRVGDEQYF
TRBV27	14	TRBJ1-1	CASSTQGVGTEAFF
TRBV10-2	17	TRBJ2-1	CASIPEGGLAGDNEQFF
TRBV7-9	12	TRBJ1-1	CASSLAEAEAFF
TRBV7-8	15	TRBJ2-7	CASSFGDRGSYEQYF
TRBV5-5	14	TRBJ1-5	CASSYRDGNQPQHF
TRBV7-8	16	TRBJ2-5	CASSSKQGAFLETQYF
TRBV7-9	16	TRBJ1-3	CASSEKRRVSGNTIYF
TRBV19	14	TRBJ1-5	CASSIAPGREPQHF
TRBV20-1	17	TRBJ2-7	CSATPGGLAGGSYEQYF
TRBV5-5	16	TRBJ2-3	CASSLRRLGSTDTQYF
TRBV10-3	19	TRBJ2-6	CAIRSGTGTTGSGANVLTF
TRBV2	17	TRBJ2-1	CASSEWVEKRANNEQFF
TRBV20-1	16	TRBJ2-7	CSARGLAGGKTYEQYF
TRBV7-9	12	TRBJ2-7	CASSPHGYEQYF
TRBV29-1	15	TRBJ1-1	CSVDDGRLTNTEAFF
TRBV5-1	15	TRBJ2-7	CASSLVVGVSLEQYF
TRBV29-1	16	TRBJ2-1	CSVEGSPGDRDNEQFF
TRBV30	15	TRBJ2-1	CAWKSPVLALNEQFF
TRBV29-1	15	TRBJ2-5	CSVEDFQGAYETQYF
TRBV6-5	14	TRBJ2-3	CASSYEGPSDTQYF
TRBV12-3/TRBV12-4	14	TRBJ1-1	CASSVNRRNTEAFF
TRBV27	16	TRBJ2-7	CASSSLIEGSVYEQYF
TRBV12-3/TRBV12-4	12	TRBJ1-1	CASSPSNTEAFF
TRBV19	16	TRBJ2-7	CASSTSASGSRYEQYF
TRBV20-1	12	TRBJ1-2	CSARELRHGYTF